The T cell receptor beta chain under discussion was sequenced for a study of patients and donors after allogeneic stem cell transplantation. TCRdb reanalysed the RT-PCR reads using MiXCR and keeps one entry per CDR3 protein. The data show roughly 880,000 distinct CDR3 sequences, over 15% seen once. In germline, CDR1 is ENHRY, CDR2 SYGVKD. This CDR3 spans 17 amino acids. Trimming took 0 bases from V and 1 from J; bases not matched to a gene: 6. The sample holds a few counts of this clonotype. The TCR originated in a human donor who was either an allogeneic HSCT recipient or a stem cell or donor lymphocyte infusion donor (not recorded which). It is not recorded whose cells these are; they may come from a transplant donor. Sequenced input: blood, either unsorted or a sorted T cell fraction (not recorded which). V and J are TRBV10-3 and TRBJ2-3, with 8 bases aligning to TRBD2. The CDR3: CAISESDSGIGTDTQYF. For the CDR3, the DNA is TGTGCCATCAGTGAGTCGGATAGCGGGATCGGCACAGATACGCAGTATTTT.